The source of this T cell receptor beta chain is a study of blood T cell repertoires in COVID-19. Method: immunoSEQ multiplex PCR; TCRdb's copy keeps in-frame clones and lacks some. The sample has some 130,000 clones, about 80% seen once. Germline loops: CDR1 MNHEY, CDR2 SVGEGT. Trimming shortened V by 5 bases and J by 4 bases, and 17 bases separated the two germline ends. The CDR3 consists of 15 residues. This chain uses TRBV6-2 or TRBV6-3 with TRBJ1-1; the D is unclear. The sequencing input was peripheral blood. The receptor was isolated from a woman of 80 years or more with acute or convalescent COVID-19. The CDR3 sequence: CASSPDFSSGTEAFF. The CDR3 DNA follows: TGTGCCAGCAGTCCCGACTTCTCCTCGGGCACTGAAGCTTTCTTT.